This T cell receptor (delta chain) was identified during a study of γδ T cells in repeated Plasmodium falciparum infection. Gammadelta T cells were flow-sorted from PBMC into Vgamma9/Vdelta2+ and Vdelta2-negative populations for bulk analysis. This CDR3 is 27 amino acids long. Per germline, CDR1 TSWWSYY and CDR2 QGS. Of note for this clone: A far bigger clonotype differs at one base, so this is likely a read error. Additional DNA sequences in this sample encode the identical CDR3.

TCRdb fed the multiplex PCR reads into CATT to redo clone calling. This sample has roughly 90,000 delta-chain clones, with approximately 1.4% found just once. The sample consisted of gamma-delta T cells from blood. This TCR was recovered from a pool of human donors (malaria-infected and uninfected, not separated). This chain links TRDV1 with TRDJ1, with D possibly TRDD3 on 10 matching bases. In nucleotides, the CDR3 is TGTGCTCTCGGGGAACTTCAAATTCCTTCCTACGTCTTTCGAGGGGGATACGATTACCGACTCACCGATAAACTCATCTTT. Amino acids: CALGELQIPSYVFRGGYDYRLTDKLIF.